The TCR beta chain under discussion was sequenced for a study of cytomegalovirus exposure and HLA in healthy donors. General study findings and limits: A later analysis linked roughly 17,000 TCR beta sequences to HLA alleles at 0.05 false discovery rate. Donors belonging to an Asian-associated ancestry cluster reportedly showed fewer N-insertions in productive TCRs than the roughly 670-donor mean, according to what a later analysis found.

Both 60 Vbeta primers and 13 Jbeta primers went into the PCR. Generated by immunoSEQ multiplex PCR, the TCRdb table keeps only in-frame clones and is missing some. The table has approximately 150,000 clones, around 75% seen once; the top ten hold 11%. Germline assignment: CDR1 SEHNR and CDR2 FQNEAQ (reference sequence). V shed 5 bases and J shed 1 base, with 14 bases lying between them. This CDR3 comprises 15 residues. Regarding this clone: Its antigen remains unknown.

This clonotype was obtained from a young man in good health and CMV-seropositive. This chain links TRBV7-9 with TRBJ1-1, with D unresolved. Specimen: PBMCs. CDR3 loop: CASSNSRGKNTEAFF. CDR3 sequence (DNA): TGTGCCAGCAGCAATTCGCGGGGAAAGAACACTGAAGCTTTCTTT. The full variable domain, its missing parts supplied by reference TRBV7-9 and TRBJ1-1, is DTGVSQNPRHKITKRGQNVTFRCDPISEHNRLYWYRQTLGQGPEFLTYFQNEAQLEKSRLLSDRFSAERPKGSFSTLEIQRTEQGDSAMYLCASSNSRGKNTEAFFGQGTRLTVV.